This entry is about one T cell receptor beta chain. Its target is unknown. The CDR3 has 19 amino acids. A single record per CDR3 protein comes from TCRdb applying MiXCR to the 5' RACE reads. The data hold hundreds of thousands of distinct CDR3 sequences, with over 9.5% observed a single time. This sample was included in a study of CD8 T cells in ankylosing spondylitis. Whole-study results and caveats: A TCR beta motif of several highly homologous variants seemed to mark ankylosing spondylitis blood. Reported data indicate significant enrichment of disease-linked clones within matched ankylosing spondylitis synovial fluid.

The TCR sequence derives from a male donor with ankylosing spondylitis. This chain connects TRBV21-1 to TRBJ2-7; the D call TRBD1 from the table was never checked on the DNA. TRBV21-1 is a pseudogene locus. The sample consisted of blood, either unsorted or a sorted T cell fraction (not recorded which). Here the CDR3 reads CASNEPGQGAPITSYEQYF. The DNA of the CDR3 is TGTGCCAGCAACGAGCCGGGACAGGGGGCCCCAATCACTTCCTACGAGCAGTACTTC.